A selection of T cell receptor beta chains follows, all from one sample in a study of spatial heterogeneity in lung cancer. TCRdb used MiXCR to reprocess the 5' RACE reads, holding one entry per CDR3 protein. The profile shows 60,000 to 90,000 distinct CDR3 sequences, about 14% of them singletons. Sequences were derived from PBMCs, sampled at surgery. These receptors were taken from a male donor with early-stage non-small cell lung cancer. Both conserved end residues are part of each CDR3. The D gene is left open where the match is weak. Some rows mark clone size as missing; the rest say once, few, many or name a class of expanded clone.

j_call | clone_size | v_call | d_call | cdr3_length | cdr3_nt | cdr3_aa
TRBJ1-1 | many | TRBV28 | NA | 14 | TGTGCCAGCAGTCCGGGGCGCGTAGTGCCTGAAGCTTTCTTT | CASSPGRVVPEAFF
TRBJ1-2 | many | TRBV29-1 | NA | 12 | TGCAGCGCCCGAGGGGAGGGCTATGGCTACACCTTC | CSARGEGYGYTF
TRBJ1-2 | many | TRBV27 | NA | 11 | TGTGCCAGCAGTTTAGTAGCTGGCTACACCTTC | CASSLVAGYTF
TRBJ1-1 | many | TRBV6-2/TRBV6-3 | NA | 12 | TGTGCCAGCCAACAGGTAGTCACTGAAGCTTTCTTT | CASQQVVTEAFF
TRBJ2-1 | few | TRBV20-1 | TRBD2 | 16 | TGCAGTGCGAATCCGGGACTAGCGGGACCCCACAATGAGCAGTTCTTC | CSANPGLAGPHNEQFF
TRBJ2-4 | few | TRBV19 | NA | 14 | TGTGCCAGTAGTTCCGGATTGGGTGGCAACATTCAGTACTTC | CASSSGLGGNIQYF
TRBJ1-2 | NA | TRBV20-1 | TRBD1 | 13 | TGCAGTGCTTGGGACAGTTCTAACTATGGCTACACCTTC | CSAWDSSNYGYTF
TRBJ2-7 | NA | TRBV19 | NA | 14 | TGTGCCAGTAGTCCTAACGACAGGCCCATCGAGCAGTACTTC | CASSPNDRPIEQYF
TRBJ1-2 | many | TRBV2 | TRBD1 | 13 | TGTGCCACTCGACAGGGGTTAGGATATGGCTACACCTTC | CATRQGLGYGYTF
TRBJ1-1 | few | TRBV29-1 | NA | 14 | TGCAGCGTTGACAATGGAGGGTATTCCGCTGAAGCTTTCTTT | CSVDNGGYSAEAFF
TRBJ1-1 | NA | TRBV2 | NA | 14 | TGTGCCAGCAGTATCGAGGTCCTGAACACTGAAGCTTTCTTT | CASSIEVLNTEAFF
TRBJ2-1 | NA | TRBV18 | NA | 15 | TGTGCCAGCTCACCACCGGGGGCAACCTACAATGAGCAGTTCTTC | CASSPPGATYNEQFF
TRBJ1-4 | few | TRBV30 | TRBD1 | 14 | TGTGCCTGGGCCGGGACAGGGCATAATGAAAAACTGTTTTTT | CAWAGTGHNEKLFF
TRBJ1-2 | NA | TRBV12-3/TRBV12-4 | NA | 13 | TGTGCCAGCACCCAAGAGGGGGGGTATGGCTACACCTTC | CASTQEGGYGYTF
TRBJ1-5 | NA | TRBV12-3/TRBV12-4 | NA | 17 | TGTGCCAGCAAGCTCTGGTGGGGGCGCCGGAGCAATCAGCCCCAGCATTTT | CASKLWWGRRSNQPQHF
TRBJ2-3 | NA | TRBV2 | NA | 13 | TGTGCCAGCACAGTCATCGGGACAGATACGCAGTATTTT | CASTVIGTDTQYF
TRBJ1-5 | few | TRBV7-2 | TRBD1 | 18 | TGTGCCAGCAGCTTAGGGGGACCCCTTGACAGGGGCAATCAGCCCCAGCATTTT | CASSLGGPLDRGNQPQHF
TRBJ1-1 | few | TRBV2 | NA | 15 | TGTGCCAGCAGTGAATGGTCCCCCCGGGGCACTGAAGCTTTCTTT | CASSEWSPRGTEAFF
TRBJ1-2 | few | TRBV20-1 | NA | 14 | TGCAGTGCCCCCCGGGGGGGAGCTAACTATGGCTACACCTTC | CSAPRGGANYGYTF
TRBJ2-5 | few | TRBV7-9 | NA | 14 | TGTGCCAGCAGGGAAGCAGGGGGGGAAGAGACCCAGTACTTC | CASREAGGEETQYF
TRBJ2-6 | NA | TRBV27 | TRBD1 | 16 | TGTGCCAGCACGGGACAGCTGAGATCTGGGGCCAACGTCCTGACTTTC | CASTGQLRSGANVLTF
TRBJ2-5 | many | TRBV7-2 | NA | 13 | TGTGCCAGCAGCTTAGCCGACAGGTCCCTCCAGTACTTC | CASSLADRSLQYF
TRBJ1-5 | few | TRBV5-1 | NA | 15 | TGCGCCAGCAGCTTGGACGGGTTTAGCAATCAGCCCCAGCATTTT | CASSLDGFSNQPQHF
TRBJ1-1 | NA | TRBV7-9 | NA | 16 | TGTGCCAGCAGCTTACCGATACCGGGGGCATCCACTGAAGCTTTCTTT | CASSLPIPGASTEAFF
TRBJ2-3 | many | TRBV29-1 | NA | 13 | TGCAGCGTTGTGCGCAGGGGCGCAGATACGCAGTATTTT | CSVVRRGADTQYF
TRBJ1-1 | many | TRBV11-2 | NA | 14 | TGTGCCAGCAGCTACAGTGATTTGAACACTGAAGCTTTCTTT | CASSYSDLNTEAFF
TRBJ1-2 | many | TRBV20-1 | NA | 14 | TGCAGTGCCCCAATTAAGGTAGCGAACTATGGCTACACCTTC | CSAPIKVANYGYTF
TRBJ1-3 | few | TRBV11-2 | NA | 15 | TGTGCCAGCAGTAGAGGGTCCGGGCAGGGAAACACCATATATTTT | CASSRGSGQGNTIYF
TRBJ1-2 | NA | TRBV5-4 | TRBD1 | 13 | TGTGCCAGCAGCAGAGACAGGGGAAATGGCTACACCTTC | CASSRDRGNGYTF
TRBJ2-1 | many | TRBV7-9 | NA | 14 | TGTGCCAGCAGCCGTCCCAGCTCCTACAATGAGCAGTTCTTC | CASSRPSSYNEQFF
TRBJ2-7 | NA | TRBV5-1 | TRBD1 | 14 | TGCGCCAGCAGCTCCGGGACAGGGATATACGAGCAGTACTTC | CASSSGTGIYEQYF
TRBJ2-5 | few | TRBV2 | TRBD2 | 13 | TGTGCCAGCAGCTTTAAGCGGGGAGAGACCCAGTACTTC | CASSFKRGETQYF
TRBJ2-7 | NA | TRBV27 | NA | 12 | TGTGCCAGCTGGCAACTCCTAGGCGAGCAGTACTTC | CASWQLLGEQYF
TRBJ2-7 | few | TRBV12-3/TRBV12-4 | NA | 12 | TGTGCCAGCAGCCGTAGAGGGGACGAGCAGTACTTC | CASSRRGDEQYF
TRBJ2-2 | NA | TRBV6-6 | NA | 13 | TGTGCCAGCAGCCGCAACAGGGAGGGGGAGCTGTTTTTT | CASSRNREGELFF
TRBJ2-7 | many | TRBV27 | NA | 13 | TGTGCCAGCAGCGAGGGCCCTGGTGACGAGCAGTACTTC | CASSEGPGDEQYF
TRBJ1-3 | NA | TRBV19 | NA | 13 | TGTGCCAGTAGTCCGAACTCTGGAAACACCATATATTTT | CASSPNSGNTIYF
TRBJ1-1 | many | TRBV4-1 | NA | 12 | TGCGCCAGCAGCCAAATGGGAGGTGAAGCTTTCTTT | CASSQMGGEAFF
TRBJ1-2 | NA | TRBV4-1 | NA | 14 | TGCGCCAGCAGACAAGGGGGTTCTCCCCGGGGCTACACCTTC | CASRQGGSPRGYTF
TRBJ2-3 | many | TRBV11-2 | NA | 15 | TGTGCCAGCAGCATCTGGGGACCTCCCCCAGATACGCAGTATTTT | CASSIWGPPPDTQYF
TRBJ1-2 | NA | TRBV12-3/TRBV12-4 | NA | 16 | TGTGCCAGCAGTCGGCTCGGGAGGATCCCGGGCTATGGCTACACCTTC | CASSRLGRIPGYGYTF
TRBJ1-1 | many | TRBV20-1 | TRBD1 | 12 | TGCAGTGCTAGAGGGAGACAGGGTAGGGCTTTCTTT | CSARGRQGRAFF
TRBJ2-2 | NA | TRBV7-9 | NA | 12 | TGTGCCAGCAGCTTAGAAGGCGGGGAGCTGTTTTTT | CASSLEGGELFF
TRBJ2-7 | many | TRBV11-2 | NA | 16 | TGTGCCAGCAGCTTCCGACCGGGGGAACTCGTCTACGAGCAGTACTTC | CASSFRPGELVYEQYF
TRBJ2-1 | few | TRBV19 | NA | 11 | TGTGCCAGTAGTATCCCTAGCAGGCAGTTCTTC | CASSIPSRQFF
TRBJ2-3 | few | TRBV5-1 | TRBD1 | 16 | TGCGCCAGCAGCCTCTCCGGGACAGGGCTACAGGATACGCAGTATTTT | CASSLSGTGLQDTQYF
TRBJ2-3 | few | TRBV7-9 | TRBD2 | 16 | TGTGCCAGCAGCAGAGGAGGACTAGCGGGTGCAGATACGCAGTATTTT | CASSRGGLAGADTQYF
TRBJ1-5 | NA | TRBV30 | NA | 13 | TGTGCCTGGAGTAGAGACGCAGTTCAGCCCCAGCATTTT | CAWSRDAVQPQHF
TRBJ2-1 | few | TRBV7-9 | TRBD1 | 14 | TGTGCCAGCAGCGCGGACAGGCTTTACAATGAGCAGTTCTTC | CASSADRLYNEQFF